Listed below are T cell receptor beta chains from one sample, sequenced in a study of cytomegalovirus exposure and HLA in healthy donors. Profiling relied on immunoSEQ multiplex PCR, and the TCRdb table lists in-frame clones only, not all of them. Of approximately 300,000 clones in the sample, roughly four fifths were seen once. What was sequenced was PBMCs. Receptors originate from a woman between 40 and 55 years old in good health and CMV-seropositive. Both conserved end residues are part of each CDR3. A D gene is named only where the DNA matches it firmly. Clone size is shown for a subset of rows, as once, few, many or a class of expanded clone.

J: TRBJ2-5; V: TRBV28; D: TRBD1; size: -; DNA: TGTGCCAGCAGTCAGACAGGGGGATACCTCGGGACCCAGTACTTC; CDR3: CASSQTGGYLGTQYF
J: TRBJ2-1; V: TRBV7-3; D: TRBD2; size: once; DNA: TGTGCCAGCAGCCCCGGGACTAGCGGGAGCAATGAGCAGTTCTTC; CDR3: CASSPGTSGSNEQFF
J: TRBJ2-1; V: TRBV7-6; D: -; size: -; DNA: TGTGCCAGCAGCTTAGGACTACTTCAGTTCTTC; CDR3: CASSLGLLQFF
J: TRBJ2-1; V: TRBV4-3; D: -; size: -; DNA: TGCGCCAGCAGCCAAGATCGGGGATACAATGAGCAGTTCTTC; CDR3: CASSQDRGYNEQFF
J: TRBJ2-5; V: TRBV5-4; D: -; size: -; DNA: TGTGCCAGCAGCCGTGACAGCCAAGAGACCCAGTACTTC; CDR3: CASSRDSQETQYF
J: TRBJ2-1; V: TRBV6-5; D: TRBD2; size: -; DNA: TGTGCCAGCAGTCCTTTACTAGCGGTTGGTGAGCAGTTCTTC; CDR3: CASSPLLAVGEQFF
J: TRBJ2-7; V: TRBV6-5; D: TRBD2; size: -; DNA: TGTGCCAGCGGTAAAGGCGGGAGCGCCTACGAGCAGTACTTC; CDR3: CASGKGGSAYEQYF
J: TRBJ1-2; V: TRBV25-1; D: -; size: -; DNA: TGTGCCAGCAGTGAATTCGGGACACCCTATGGCTACACCTTC; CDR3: CASSEFGTPYGYTF
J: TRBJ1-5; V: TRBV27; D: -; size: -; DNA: TGTGCCAGCAGTTGGACAGCGCCTTATAGCAATCAGCCCCAGCATTTT; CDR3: CASSWTAPYSNQPQHF
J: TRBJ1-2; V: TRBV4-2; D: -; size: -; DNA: TGTGCCAGCAGCCTCAAACTCGAACCCGGGGAGGGAGGCTACACCTTC; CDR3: CASSLKLEPGEGGYTF
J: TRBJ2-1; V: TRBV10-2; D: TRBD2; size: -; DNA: TGCGCCAGCAGGGCCGGGACTAGCGGGTACAATGAGCAGTTCTTC; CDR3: CASRAGTSGYNEQFF
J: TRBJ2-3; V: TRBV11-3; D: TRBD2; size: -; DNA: TGTGCCAGCAGCACCAGGACTAGCGGGAGGGTTTCAGATACGCAGTATTTT; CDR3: CASSTRTSGRVSDTQYF
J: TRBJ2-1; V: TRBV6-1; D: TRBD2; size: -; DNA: TGTGCCAGCAGTCAAGGACTAGCGGGGTTCTACAATGAGCAGTTCTTC; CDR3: CASSQGLAGFYNEQFF
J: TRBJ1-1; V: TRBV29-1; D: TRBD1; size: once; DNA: TGCAGCGTTGATAGGACAGGGGGCACTGAAGCTTTCTTT; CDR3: CSVDRTGGTEAFF
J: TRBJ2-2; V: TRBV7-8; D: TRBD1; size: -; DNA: TGTGCCAGCAGAAACAGACAGGGTGGAAACACCGGGGAGCTGTTTTTT; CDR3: CASRNRQGGNTGELFF
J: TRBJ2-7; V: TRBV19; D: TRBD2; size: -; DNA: TGTGCCAGTAGTAGCGGGACTAGCGGGGGTTACGAGCAGTACTTC; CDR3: CASSSGTSGGYEQYF
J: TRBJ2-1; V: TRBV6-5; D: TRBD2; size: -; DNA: TGTGCCAGCAGAAAGACTAGCGAAAATGAGCAGTTCTTC; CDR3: CASRKTSENEQFF
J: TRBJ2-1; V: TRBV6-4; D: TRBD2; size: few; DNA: TGTGCCAGCAGAAAAGTGAGCGGGAGCAATGAGCAGTTCTTC; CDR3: CASRKVSGSNEQFF
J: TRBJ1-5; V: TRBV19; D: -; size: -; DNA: TGTGCCAGTAGTCCCCAGGGTCAGGACAATCAGCCCCAGCATTTT; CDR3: CASSPQGQDNQPQHF
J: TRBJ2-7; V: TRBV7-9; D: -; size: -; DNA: TGTGCCAGCAGCTTAGCGCGGGTGGAGCAGTACTTC; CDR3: CASSLARVEQYF
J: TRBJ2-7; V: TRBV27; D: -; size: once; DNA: TGTGCCAGCAGTAGCGACAGTCAGATTTCCTACGAGCAGTACTTC; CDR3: CASSSDSQISYEQYF
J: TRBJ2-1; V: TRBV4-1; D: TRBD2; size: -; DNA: TGCGCCAGCAGCCATTCTAGCGGGATCTACAATGAGCAGTTCTTC; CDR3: CASSHSSGIYNEQFF
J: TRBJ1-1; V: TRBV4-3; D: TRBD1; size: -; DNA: TGCGCCAGCAGCCAAGATCACGACAGGGGGCGGACTGAAGCTTTCTTT; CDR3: CASSQDHDRGRTEAFF
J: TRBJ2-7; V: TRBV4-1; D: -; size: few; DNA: TGCGCCAGCAGCCAACACCTGACAGGTACCTACGAGCAGTACTTC; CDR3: CASSQHLTGTYEQYF
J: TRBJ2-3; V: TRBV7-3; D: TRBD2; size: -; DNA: TGTGCCAGCAGCCGGGGACTAGCGAACACAGATACGCAGTATTTT; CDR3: CASSRGLANTDTQYF
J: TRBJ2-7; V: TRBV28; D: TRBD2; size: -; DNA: TGTGCCAGCTCATCCCCAGGGACTAGCGGGACGGGCGAGCAGTACTTC; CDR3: CASSSPGTSGTGEQYF
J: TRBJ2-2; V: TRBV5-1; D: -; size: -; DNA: TGCGCCAGCAGCTTTCCTAGCCCCGGGGAGCTGTTTTTT; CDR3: CASSFPSPGELFF
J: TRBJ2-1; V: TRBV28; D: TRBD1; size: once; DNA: TGTGCCAGCAGCCTTCAAAAGACAGGGGCCGTTAATGAGCAGTTCTTC; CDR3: CASSLQKTGAVNEQFF
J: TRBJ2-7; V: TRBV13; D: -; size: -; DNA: TGTGCCAGCAGCCCCTCCCGCGGGCAGGCTTTATACGAGCAGTACTTC; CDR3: CASSPSRGQALYEQYF
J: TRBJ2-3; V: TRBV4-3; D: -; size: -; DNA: TGCGCCAGCAGCCAAGATTCAGGGCTCACAGATACGCAGTATTTT; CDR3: CASSQDSGLTDTQYF
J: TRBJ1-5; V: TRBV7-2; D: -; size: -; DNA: TGTGCCAGCAGCGCACAGAACCAGCCCCAGCATTTT; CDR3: CASSAQNQPQHF
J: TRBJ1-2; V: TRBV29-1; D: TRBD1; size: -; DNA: TGCAGCGTCCTACAGGCAGGGGGCTATGGCTACACCTTC; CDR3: CSVLQAGGYGYTF
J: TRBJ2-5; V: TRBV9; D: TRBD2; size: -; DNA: TGTGCCAGCAGCGCGGCTAGCGGTCAAGAGACCCAGTACTTC; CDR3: CASSAASGQETQYF
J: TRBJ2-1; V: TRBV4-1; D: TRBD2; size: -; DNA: TGCGCCAGCAGCCAAGATGGAACTAGCGGGAAGTACAATGAGCAGTTCTTC; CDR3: CASSQDGTSGKYNEQFF
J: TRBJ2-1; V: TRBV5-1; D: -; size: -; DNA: TGCGCCAGCAGCTTGGGACTTCCCCCAAATGAGCAGTTCTTC; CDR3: CASSLGLPPNEQFF
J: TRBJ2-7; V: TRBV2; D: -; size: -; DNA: TGTGCCAGCAGTGGCGGTAGCAGGGCCTACGAGCAGTACTTC; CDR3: CASSGGSRAYEQYF
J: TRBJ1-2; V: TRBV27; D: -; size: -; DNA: TGTGCCAGCTCGACAGAAGGTGGCTACACCTTC; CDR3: CASSTEGGYTF
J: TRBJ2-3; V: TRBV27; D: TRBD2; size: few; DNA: TGTGCCAGCAGTTTATCTTGGACTAGCGGGAGGGCAGATACGCAGTATTTT; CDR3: CASSLSWTSGRADTQYF
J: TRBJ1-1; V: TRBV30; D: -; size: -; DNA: TGTGCCTGGGCAATGAGTACGACATCCCGGAACACTGAAGCTTTCTTT; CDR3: CAWAMSTTSRNTEAFF
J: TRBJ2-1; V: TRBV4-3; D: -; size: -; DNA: TGCGCCAGCAGCCAAGATTGGAGAGGGACTGGCTCCTACAATGAGCAGTTCTTC; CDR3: CASSQDWRGTGSYNEQFF
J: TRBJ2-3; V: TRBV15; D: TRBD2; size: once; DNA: TGTGCCACCAGCAGACCCGCGTTGACTAGCGGGGCTAGCACAGATACGCAGTATTTT; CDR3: CATSRPALTSGASTDTQYF
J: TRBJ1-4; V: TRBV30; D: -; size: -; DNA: TGTGCCTGGAGTCCATCTATTACGAAACTGTTTTTT; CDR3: CAWSPSITKLFF
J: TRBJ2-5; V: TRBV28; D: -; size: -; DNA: TGTGCCAGCAGTTCTCCTAGCGTTCAGAAGACCCAGTACTTC; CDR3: CASSSPSVQKTQYF
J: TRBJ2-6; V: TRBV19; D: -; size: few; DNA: TGTGCCAGTAGTTTGGACAGCTCTGGGGCCAACGTCCTGACTTTC; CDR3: CASSLDSSGANVLTF